This T cell receptor (beta chain) is from a study of early T cells in non-severe SARS-CoV-2 infection. For the study at large: Sequencing input comprised bulk RNA from unsorted whole blood; chain pairing was not available.

Whole-study findings and limits: Anti-spike CD8 responses were favored by VDJdb matching, which missed private and CD4 specificities.

In regard to this clonotype: Its antigen is undetermined.

Researchers tagged individual cDNA molecules with unique molecular identifiers. TCRdb analysed the 5' RACE reads with MiXCR anew, one entry per CDR3 protein. The sample records tens of thousands of distinct CDR3 sequences, approximately 6% being singletons. Per the germline V gene, CDR1 is SGHVS and CDR2 is FQNEAQ. The CDR3 length is 15 residues. With 6 bases clipped from V and 5 bases from J, the junction kept 7 bases outside the gene matches. The sequence was obtained from an adult who was a healthcare worker with PCR-confirmed SARS-CoV-2 infection or an uninfected control (not recorded which). Specimen: whole blood. The chain links TRBV7-8 to TRBJ2-1, with TRBD2 matching over 10 bases. The CDR3 sequence: CASSPSGRTHNEQFF. The CDR3 nucleotides are TGTGCCAGCAGTCCTAGCGGGAGAACCCACAATGAGCAGTTCTTC. The full variable domain, rest sourced from reference TRBV7-8 and TRBJ2-1, is GAGVSQSPRYKVAKRGQDVALRCDPISGHVSLFWYQQALGQGPEFLTYFQNEAQLDKSGLPSDRFFAERPEGSVSTLKIQRTQQEDSAVYLCASSPSGRTHNEQFFGPGTRLTVL.